This TCR beta chain was observed in a study of blood T cell repertoires in COVID-19. As for the study in general: Nucleic acid was either cDNA or gDNA, and it came from T cells, B-cell-depleted T cells, or PBMCs.

While infection was still active, Seattle patients were enrolled and then followed longitudinally. Trimming removed 0 bases at V and 2 bases at J, with 11 bases between. Germline lookup yields CDR1 MNHEY and CDR2 SMNVEV (reference sequence). The length of the CDR3 is 16 residues. Here immunoSEQ multiplex PCR was the method, and the copy in TCRdb shows in-frame clones only, minus some. The profile shows about 290,000 clones, approximately 89% of them singletons. The chain employs TRBV27 and TRBJ2-1, with a possible D match to TRBD2 (6 bases). What was sequenced was peripheral blood. The TCR originated in a woman aged 25 to 39 with COVID-19, enrolled during active disease. CDR3 protein: CASSLSVLAAYNEQFF. CDR3 in DNA: TGTGCCAGCAGTTTATCGGTCTTAGCGGCCTACAATGAGCAGTTCTTC.